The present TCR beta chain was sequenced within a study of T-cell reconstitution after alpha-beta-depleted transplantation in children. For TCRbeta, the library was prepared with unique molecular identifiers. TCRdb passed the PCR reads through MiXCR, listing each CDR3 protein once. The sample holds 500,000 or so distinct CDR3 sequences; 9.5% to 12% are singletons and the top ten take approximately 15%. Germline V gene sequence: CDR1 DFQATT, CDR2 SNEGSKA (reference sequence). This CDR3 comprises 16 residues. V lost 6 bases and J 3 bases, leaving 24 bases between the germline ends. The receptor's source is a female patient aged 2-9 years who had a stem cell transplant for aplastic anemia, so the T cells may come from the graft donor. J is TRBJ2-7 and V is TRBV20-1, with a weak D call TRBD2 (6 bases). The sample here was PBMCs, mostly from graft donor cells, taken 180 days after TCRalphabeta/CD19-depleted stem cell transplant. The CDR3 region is CSAAARGPSAFYEQYF. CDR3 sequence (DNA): TGCAGTGCCGCCGCACGGGGTCCTAGCGCCTTCTACGAGCAGTACTTC.